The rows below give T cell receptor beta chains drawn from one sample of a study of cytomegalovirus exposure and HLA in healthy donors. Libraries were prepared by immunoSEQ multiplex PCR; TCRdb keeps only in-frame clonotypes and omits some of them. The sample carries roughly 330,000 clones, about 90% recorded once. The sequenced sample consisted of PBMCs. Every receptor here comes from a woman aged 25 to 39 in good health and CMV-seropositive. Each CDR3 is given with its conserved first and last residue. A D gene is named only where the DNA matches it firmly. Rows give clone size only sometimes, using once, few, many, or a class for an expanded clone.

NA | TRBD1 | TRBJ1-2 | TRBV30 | CAYEPGQGSGYTF | TGTGCCTATGAACCGGGACAGGGGAGCGGCTACACCTTC
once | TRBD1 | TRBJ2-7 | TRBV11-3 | CASSSGQGMNEQYF | TGTGCCAGCAGCTCGGGACAGGGAATGAACGAGCAGTACTTC
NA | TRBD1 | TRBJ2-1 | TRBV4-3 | CASSQGTGRNNEQFF | TGCGCCAGCAGCCAAGGGACAGGGAGGAACAATGAGCAGTTCTTC
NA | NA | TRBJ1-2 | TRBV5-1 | CASSLGPGPYGYTF | TGCGCCAGCAGCTTGGGACCGGGGCCCTATGGCTACACCTTC
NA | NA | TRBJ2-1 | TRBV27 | CASFVRGGSSYNEQFF | TGTGCCAGCTTTGTCAGGGGGGGCAGCTCCTACAATGAGCAGTTCTTC
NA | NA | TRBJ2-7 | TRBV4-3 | CASSQGPDTTYEQYF | TGCGCCAGCAGCCAAGGCCCCGACACGACCTACGAGCAGTACTTC
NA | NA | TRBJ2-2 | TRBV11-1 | CASRLTQNTGELFF | TGTGCCAGCAGACTGACACAAAACACCGGGGAGCTGTTTTTT
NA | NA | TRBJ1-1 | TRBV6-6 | CASSYSREQGATEAFF | TGTGCCAGCAGTTACTCACGGGAACAGGGAGCGACTGAAGCTTTCTTT
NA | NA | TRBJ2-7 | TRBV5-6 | CASSRLYGETYEQYF | TGTGCCAGCAGCCGACTATACGGGGAGACCTACGAGCAGTACTTC
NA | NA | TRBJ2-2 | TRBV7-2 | CASTVGLPNTGELFF | TGTGCCAGCACGGTGGGACTCCCGAACACCGGGGAGCTGTTTTTT
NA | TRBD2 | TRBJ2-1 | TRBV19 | CASTIGGGNEQFF | TGTGCCAGTACGATTGGCGGGGGGAATGAGCAGTTCTTC
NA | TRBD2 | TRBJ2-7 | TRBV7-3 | CASSLNSGGPYEQYF | TGTGCCAGCAGCTTAAACTCGGGAGGTCCCTACGAGCAGTACTTC
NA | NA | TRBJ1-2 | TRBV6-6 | CASSYSSEYGYTF | TGTGCCAGCAGTTACTCATCAGAGTATGGCTACACCTTC
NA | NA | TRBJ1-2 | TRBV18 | CASSPQDSNYGYTF | TGTGCCAGCTCACCGCAGGACAGCAACTATGGCTACACCTTC
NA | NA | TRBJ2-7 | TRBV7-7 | CASSMGPLSEQYF | TGTGCCAGCAGCATGGGACCTCTTAGCGAGCAGTACTTC
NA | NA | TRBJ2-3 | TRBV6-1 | CASSRRPEGPDTQYF | TGTGCCAGCAGTAGACGACCGGAGGGGCCAGATACGCAGTATTTT
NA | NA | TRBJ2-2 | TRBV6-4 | CASSDSRDTGELFF | TGTGCCAGCAGTGACTCGCGGGACACCGGGGAGCTGTTTTTT
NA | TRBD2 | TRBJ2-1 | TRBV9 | CASSVASGGADEQFF | TGTGCCAGCAGCGTTGCAAGCGGGGGGGCCGATGAGCAGTTCTTC
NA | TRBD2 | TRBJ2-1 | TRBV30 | CAWSAGLYNEQFF | TGTGCCTGGAGTGCGGGACTATACAATGAGCAGTTCTTC
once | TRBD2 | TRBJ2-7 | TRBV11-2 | CASSLLAGGLLEQYF | TGTGCCAGCAGCTTACTAGCGGGAGGCCTCCTGGAGCAGTACTTC
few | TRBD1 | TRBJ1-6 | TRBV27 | CASSLRGRDRGSSPLHF | TGTGCCAGCAGTTTAAGGGGCCGGGACAGGGGATCTTCACCCCTCCACTTT
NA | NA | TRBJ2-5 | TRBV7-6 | CASSETVQETQYF | TGTGCCAGCAGCGAAACGGTCCAAGAGACCCAGTACTTC
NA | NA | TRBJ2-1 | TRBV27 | CASSFRHEDWQFF | TGTGCCAGCAGTTTCCGACATGAGGATTGGCAGTTCTTC
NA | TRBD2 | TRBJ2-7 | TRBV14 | CASSQVTSGIREQYF | TGTGCCAGCAGCCAAGTCACTAGCGGGATTCGCGAGCAGTACTTC
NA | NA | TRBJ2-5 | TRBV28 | CASSTAGQETQYF | TGTGCCAGCAGTACCGCGGGGCAAGAGACCCAGTACTTC
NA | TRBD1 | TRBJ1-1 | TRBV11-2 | CASSSITGGTEAFF | TGTGCCAGCAGCTCTATTACAGGGGGCACTGAAGCTTTCTTT
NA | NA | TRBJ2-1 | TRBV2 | CASSDEGLSSYNEQFF | TGTGCCAGCAGTGACGAGGGCCTCAGCTCCTACAATGAGCAGTTCTTC
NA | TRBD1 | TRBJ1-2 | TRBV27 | CASSFGGQGGYTF | TGTGCCAGCAGTTTTGGGGGACAGGGGGGCTACACCTTC
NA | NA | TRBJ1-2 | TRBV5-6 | CASSLSGHVNYGYTF | TGTGCCAGCAGCTTGTCGGGACACGTGAACTATGGCTACACCTTC
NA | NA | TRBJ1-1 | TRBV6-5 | CASSYSRTAEAFF | TGTGCCAGCAGTTACTCCCGGACAGCTGAAGCTTTCTTT
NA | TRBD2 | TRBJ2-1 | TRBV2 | CASRELAGGYNEQFF | TGTGCCAGCAGGGAGCTAGCGGGAGGGTACAATGAGCAGTTCTTC
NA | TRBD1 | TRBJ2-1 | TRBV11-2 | CASSVGQGAFYEQFF | TGTGCCAGCAGCGTGGGACAGGGGGCCTTTTATGAGCAGTTCTTC
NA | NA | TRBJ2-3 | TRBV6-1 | CASSGRTASTDTQYF | TGTGCCAGCAGTGGTAGGACAGCGAGCACAGATACGCAGTATTTT
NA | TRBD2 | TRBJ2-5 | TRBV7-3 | CASSSGLAGVETQYF | TGTGCCAGCAGCTCGGGACTAGCGGGAGTAGAGACCCAGTACTTC
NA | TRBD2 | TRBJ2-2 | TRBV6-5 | CASSGTRHPGELFF | TGTGCCAGCAGTGGGACTAGGCATCCCGGGGAGCTGTTTTTT
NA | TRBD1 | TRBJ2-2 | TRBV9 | CASSPPLRTGGKTGELFF | TGTGCCAGCAGCCCACCCTTACGAACAGGGGGCAAGACCGGGGAGCTGTTTTTT
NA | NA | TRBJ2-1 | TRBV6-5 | CASSYSGNEQFF | TGTGCCAGCAGTTACTCAGGCAATGAGCAGTTCTTC
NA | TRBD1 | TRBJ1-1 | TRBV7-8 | CASSLLQGARMNTEAFF | TGTGCCAGCAGCTTATTACAGGGGGCGAGGATGAACACTGAAGCTTTCTTT
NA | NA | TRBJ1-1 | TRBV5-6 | CASSHGVARTEAFF | TGTGCCAGCAGCCATGGAGTTGCCCGGACTGAAGCTTTCTTT
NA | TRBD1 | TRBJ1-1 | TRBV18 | CASSHYRGRLNTEAFF | TGTGCCAGCTCACACTACAGGGGGCGGTTGAACACTGAAGCTTTCTTT
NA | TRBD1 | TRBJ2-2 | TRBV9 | CASSPRQGAGELFF | TGTGCCAGCAGCCCACGACAGGGAGCCGGGGAGCTGTTTTTT
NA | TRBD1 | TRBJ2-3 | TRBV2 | CASGTGVVDTQYF | TGTGCCAGCGGGACAGGGGTTGTAGATACGCAGTATTTT
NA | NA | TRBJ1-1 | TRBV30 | CAWSLPRVTEAFF | TGTGCCTGGAGTCTGCCGAGGGTGACTGAAGCTTTCTTT
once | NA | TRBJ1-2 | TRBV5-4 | CASSSGEFDGYTF | TGTGCCAGCAGCTCGGGGGAATTCGATGGCTACACCTTC
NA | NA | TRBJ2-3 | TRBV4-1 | CASSQRLLLDTQYF | TGCGCCAGCAGCCAACGGCTACTACTTGATACGCAGTATTTT
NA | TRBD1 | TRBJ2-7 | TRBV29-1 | CSAVRQGASYEQYF | TGCAGCGCTGTGCGACAGGGGGCATCGTACGAGCAGTACTTC
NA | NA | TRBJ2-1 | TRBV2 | CASRTAIGKHEQFF | TGTGCCAGCAGGACAGCTATTGGGAAACATGAGCAGTTCTTC
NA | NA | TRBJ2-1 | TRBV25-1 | CASSEASAYNEQFF | TGTGCCAGCAGTGAAGCGTCGGCCTACAATGAGCAGTTCTTC
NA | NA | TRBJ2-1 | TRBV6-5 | CASARGRWDEQFF | TGTGCCAGCGCCCGGGGGCGCTGGGATGAGCAGTTCTTC
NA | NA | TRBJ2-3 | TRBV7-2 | CASSLPPTTDTQYF | TGTGCCAGCAGCTTGCCCCCTACCACAGATACGCAGTATTTT
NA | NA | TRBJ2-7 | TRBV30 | CAWSVQGWAYEQYF | TGTGCCTGGAGTGTACAAGGATGGGCCTACGAGCAGTACTTC